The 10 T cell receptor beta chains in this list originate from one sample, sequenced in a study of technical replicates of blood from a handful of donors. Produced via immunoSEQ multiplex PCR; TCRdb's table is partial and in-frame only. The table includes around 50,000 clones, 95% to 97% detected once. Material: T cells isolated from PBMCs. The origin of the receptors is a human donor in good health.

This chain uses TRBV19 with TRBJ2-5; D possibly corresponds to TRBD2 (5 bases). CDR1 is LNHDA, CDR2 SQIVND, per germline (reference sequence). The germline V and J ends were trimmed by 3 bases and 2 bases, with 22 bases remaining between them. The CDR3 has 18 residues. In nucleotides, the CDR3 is TGTGCCAGTAGTATCCGTCCCCGGGCCGAGGGCCTTCAAGAGACCCAGTACTTC. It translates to CASSIRPRAEGLQETQYF.

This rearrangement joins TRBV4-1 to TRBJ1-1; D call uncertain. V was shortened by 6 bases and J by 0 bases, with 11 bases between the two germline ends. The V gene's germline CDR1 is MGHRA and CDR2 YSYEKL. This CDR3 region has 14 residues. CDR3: CASRLAPVNTEAFF. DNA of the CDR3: TGCGCCAGCAGGCTAGCCCCGGTGAACACTGAAGCTTTCTTT.

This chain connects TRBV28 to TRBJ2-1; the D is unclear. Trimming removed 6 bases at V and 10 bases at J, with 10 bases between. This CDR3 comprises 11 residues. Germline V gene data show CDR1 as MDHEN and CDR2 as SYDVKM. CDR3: CASRNPREQFF. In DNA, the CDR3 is TGTGCCAGCAGAAACCCCCGGGAGCAGTTCTTC.

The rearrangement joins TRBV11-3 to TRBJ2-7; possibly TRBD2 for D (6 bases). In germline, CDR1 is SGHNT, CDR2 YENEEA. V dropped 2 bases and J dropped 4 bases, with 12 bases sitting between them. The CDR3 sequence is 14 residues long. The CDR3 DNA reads TGTGCCAGCAGCTTAACCGGGAGTCGGTACGAGCAGTACTTC. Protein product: CASSLTGSRYEQYF.

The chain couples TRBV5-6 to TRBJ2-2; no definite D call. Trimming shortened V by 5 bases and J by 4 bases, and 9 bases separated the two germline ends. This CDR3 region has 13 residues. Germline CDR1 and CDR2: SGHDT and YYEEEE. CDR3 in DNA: TGTGCCAGCAGATATACTCTCACCGGGGAGCTGTTTTTT. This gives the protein CASRYTLTGELFF.

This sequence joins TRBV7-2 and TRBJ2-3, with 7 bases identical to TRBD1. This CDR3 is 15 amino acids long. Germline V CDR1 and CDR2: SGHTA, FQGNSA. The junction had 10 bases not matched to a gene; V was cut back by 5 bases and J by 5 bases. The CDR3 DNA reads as TGTGCCAGCAGCCCGACAGGGTACGCCCTAGATACGCAGTATTTT. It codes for CASSPTGYALDTQYF.

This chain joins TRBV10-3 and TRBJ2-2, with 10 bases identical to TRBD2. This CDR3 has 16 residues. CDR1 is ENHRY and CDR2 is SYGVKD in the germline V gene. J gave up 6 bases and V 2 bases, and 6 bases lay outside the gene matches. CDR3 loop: CAISEALAGASGELFF. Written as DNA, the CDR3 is TGTGCCATCAGTGAGGCTCTAGCGGGAGCCTCCGGGGAGCTGTTTTTT.

CDR3 nucleotide sequence: TGTGCCAGCAGCTTTGGAGAAAACACAGATACGCAGTATTTT. This codes for CASSFGENTDTQYF. J is TRBJ2-3 and V is TRBV7-6; D not certain. The CDR3 runs to 14 residues. Looked up from germline, CDR1 is SGHVS and CDR2 is FNYEAQ. Trimming stripped 3 bases from V and 2 bases from J, with 9 bases between.

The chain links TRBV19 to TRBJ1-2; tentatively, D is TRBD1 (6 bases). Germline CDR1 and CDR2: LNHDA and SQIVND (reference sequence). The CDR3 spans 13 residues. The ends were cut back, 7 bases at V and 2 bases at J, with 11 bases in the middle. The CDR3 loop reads CASNLGANYGYTF. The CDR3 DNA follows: TGTGCCAGTAACCTGGGGGCAAACTATGGCTACACCTTC.

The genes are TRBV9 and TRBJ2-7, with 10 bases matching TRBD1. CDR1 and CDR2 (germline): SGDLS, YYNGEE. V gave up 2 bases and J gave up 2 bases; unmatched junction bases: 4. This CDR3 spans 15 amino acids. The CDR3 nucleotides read TGTGCCAGCAGCGTTGGGACAGGGGTACCCTACGAGCAGTACTTC. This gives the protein CASSVGTGVPYEQYF.